This T cell receptor beta chain emerged from a study of T cells in Graves' hyperthyroidism and ophthalmopathy. The study's findings and limits: Through a model of 13 V-J features, ophthalmopathy was separated from stable hyperthyroidism.

On this clonotype: Its antigen is as yet unknown.

Amplification targeted TCR beta CDR3 regions from RNA transcripts. The HTBI primer set was used in a first-round RT-PCR of the TCR CDR3. TCRdb re-analysed the multiplex PCR reads in MiXCR, keeping a single row per CDR3 protein. The data show 450,000 to 500,000 distinct CDR3 sequences, with approximately 23% seen just once and under 55% held by the top ten. The study based diagnoses on clinical symptoms, serum thyroxine and TRAb, thyroid ultrasound and orbital computed tomography. The authors obtained PBMCs from over 7.5 ml of fresh peripheral blood. The CDR3 contains 13 residues. The V gene's germline CDR1 is SGHTA and CDR2 FQGNSA. The ends were cut back, 0 bases at V and 7 bases at J, with 7 bases in the middle.

V gene TRBV7-2 combines with J gene TRBJ1-3; D not resolved. The receptor was derived from a woman between 70 and 85 years old with Graves' ophthalmopathy. Sample: blood. CDR3 DNA: TGTGCCAGCAGCTTAGCCCGGGGTAACACCATATATTTT. Translated: CASSLARGNTIYF.